This T cell receptor beta chain was obtained from a study of T cell responses to AZD1222 COVID-19 vaccine. The CDR3 totals 12 residues. Germline assignment: CDR1 SQVTM and CDR2 ANQGSEA. Unmatched junction bases numbered 3, after V lost 4 bases and J lost 3 bases. Only in-frame clones appear in the TCRdb table, and some are missing; sequencing was by immunoSEQ multiplex PCR. Of around 91,000 clones in the sample, about 88% were seen once. The material was peripheral blood, obtained on day 0 of AZD1222 vaccination. This TCR was sampled from an adult in good health. V and J are TRBV29-1 and TRBJ2-7; 7 nucleotides agree with TRBD1. In DNA form, the CDR3 reads TGCAGCGTTGTGGGGACAGACTACGAGCAGTACTTC. Translating gives CSVVGTDYEQYF.